The following is a T cell receptor (beta chain) sequence with its context. The sample originates from a study of T cell responses to AZD1222 COVID-19 vaccine. Profiled with immunoSEQ multiplex PCR; TCRdb holds only in-frame clones, not every one. Of under 200,000 clones listed, about 90% were seen once; the top ten hold 1% to 1.5%. Germline V CDR1 and CDR2: LNHDA, SQIVND (reference sequence). Trimming took off 5 bases at V and 2 bases at J, with 16 bases between the two ends. The CDR3 is 15 amino acids. The receptor was isolated from an adult who received the AZD1222 COVID-19 vaccine. The chain recombines TRBV19 with TRBJ2-7; D may be TRBD2 (5 bases). Sequenced here: peripheral blood, sampled 28 days after the second AZD1222 dose. DNA of the CDR3: TGTGCCAGTAGTTGGTTTTATGAGGGCCCCTACGAGCAGTACTTC. Its protein product is CASSWFYEGPYEQYF.